This entry is about one TCR beta chain. Antigen unknown. These data originate in a study of cytomegalovirus exposure and HLA in healthy donors. Study-wide background: The early release's HLA-typed donors yielded some 85 million unique TCRs.

Whole-study findings and limits: Cytomegalovirus association was listed for 170 or so TCR beta chains. From TCR beta sequences, most subjects' HLA-A and HLA-B alleles were reportedly predicted accurately.

The germline V and J ends were trimmed by 3 bases and 4 bases, with 3 bases remaining between them. Germline lookup yields CDR1 KGHSH and CDR2 LQKENI. The CDR3 runs 12 residues. PCR involved 60 Vbeta and 13 Jbeta primers. Assay: immunoSEQ multiplex PCR; the TCRdb copy retains only in-frame clones and omits some. The data contain about 120,000 clones, approximately 10% of them seen just once; the ten biggest clones take up just over 4.5%. What was sequenced was PBMCs. This TCR derives from a woman between 18 and 29 years old in good health and CMV-seropositive. The J gene is TRBJ2-2, the V gene TRBV18; D unresolved. The CDR3 sequence is CASSPGTGELFF. DNA for the CDR3: TGTGCCAGCTCACCCGGCACCGGGGAGCTGTTTTTT.